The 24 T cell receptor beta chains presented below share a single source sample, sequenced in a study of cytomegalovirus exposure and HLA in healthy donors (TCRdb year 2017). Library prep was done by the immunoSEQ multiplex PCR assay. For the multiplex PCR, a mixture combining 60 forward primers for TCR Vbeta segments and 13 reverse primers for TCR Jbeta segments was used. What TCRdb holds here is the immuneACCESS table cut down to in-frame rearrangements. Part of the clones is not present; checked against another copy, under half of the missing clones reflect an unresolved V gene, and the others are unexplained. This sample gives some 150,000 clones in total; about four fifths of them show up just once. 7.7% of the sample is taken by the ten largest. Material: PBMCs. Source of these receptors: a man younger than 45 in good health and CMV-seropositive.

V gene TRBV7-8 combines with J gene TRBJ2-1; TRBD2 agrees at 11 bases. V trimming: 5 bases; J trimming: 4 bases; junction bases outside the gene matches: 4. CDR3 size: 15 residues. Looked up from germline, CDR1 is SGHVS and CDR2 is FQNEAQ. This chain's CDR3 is CASSPRTSGYNEQFF. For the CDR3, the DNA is TGTGCCAGCAGCCCTCGGACTAGCGGGTACAATGAGCAGTTCTTC.

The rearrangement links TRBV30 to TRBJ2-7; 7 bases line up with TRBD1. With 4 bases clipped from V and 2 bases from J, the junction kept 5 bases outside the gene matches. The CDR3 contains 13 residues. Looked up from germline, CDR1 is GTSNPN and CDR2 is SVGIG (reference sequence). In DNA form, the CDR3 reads TGTGCCTGGAAAGGGACAGATACCTACGAGCAGTACTTC. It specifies CAWKGTDTYEQYF.

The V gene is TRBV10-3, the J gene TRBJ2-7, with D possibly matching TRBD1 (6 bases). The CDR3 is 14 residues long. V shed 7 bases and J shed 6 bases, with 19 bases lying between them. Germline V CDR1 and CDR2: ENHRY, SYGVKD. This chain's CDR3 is CAINPGNREREQYF. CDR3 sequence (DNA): TGTGCCATCAACCCGGGGAACAGGGAGCGCGAGCAGTACTTC.

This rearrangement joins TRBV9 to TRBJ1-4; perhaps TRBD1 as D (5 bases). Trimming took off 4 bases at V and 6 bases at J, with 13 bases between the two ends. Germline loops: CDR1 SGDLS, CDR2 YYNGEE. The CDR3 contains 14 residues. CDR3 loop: CASSPRVLDEKLFF. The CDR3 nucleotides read TGTGCCAGCAGCCCCAGGGTTCTCGATGAAAAACTGTTTTTT. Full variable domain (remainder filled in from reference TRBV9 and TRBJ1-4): DSGVTQTPKHLITATGQRVTLRCSPRSGDLSVYWYQQSLDQGLQFLIQYYNGEERAKGNILERFSAQQFPDLHSELNLSSLELGDSALYFCASSPRVLDEKLFFGSGTQLSVL.

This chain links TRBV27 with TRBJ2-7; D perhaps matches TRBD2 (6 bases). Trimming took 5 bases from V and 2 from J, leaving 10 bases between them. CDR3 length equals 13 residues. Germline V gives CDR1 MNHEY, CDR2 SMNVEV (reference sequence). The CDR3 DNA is TGTGCCAGCAGTCTAGGACTAACCTACGAGCAGTACTTC. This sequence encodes CASSLGLTYEQYF.

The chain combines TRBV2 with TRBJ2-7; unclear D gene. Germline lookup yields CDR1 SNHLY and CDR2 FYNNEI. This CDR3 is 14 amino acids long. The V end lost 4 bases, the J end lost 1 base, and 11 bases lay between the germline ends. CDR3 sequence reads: CASSVEEFSYEQYF. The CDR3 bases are TGTGCCAGCAGTGTTGAGGAGTTTTCCTACGAGCAGTACTTC.

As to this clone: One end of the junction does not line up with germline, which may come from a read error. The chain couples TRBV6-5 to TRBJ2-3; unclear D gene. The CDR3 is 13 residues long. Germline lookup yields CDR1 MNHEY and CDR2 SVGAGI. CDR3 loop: CASRPRGTDTQYF. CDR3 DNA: TGTGCCAGCAGACCTCGAGGCACGGATACGCAGTATTTT.

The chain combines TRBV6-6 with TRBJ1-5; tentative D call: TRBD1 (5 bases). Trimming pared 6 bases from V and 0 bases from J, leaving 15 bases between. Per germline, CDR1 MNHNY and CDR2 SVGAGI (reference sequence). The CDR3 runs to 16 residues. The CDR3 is CASRTGKGHSNQPQHF. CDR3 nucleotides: TGTGCCAGCAGAACTGGGAAGGGGCATAGCAATCAGCCCCAGCATTTT.

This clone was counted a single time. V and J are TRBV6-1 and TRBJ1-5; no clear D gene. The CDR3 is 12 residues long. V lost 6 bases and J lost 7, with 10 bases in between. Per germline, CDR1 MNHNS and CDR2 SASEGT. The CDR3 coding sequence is TGTGCCAGCAGCCCCGAGGGACAGCCCCAGCATTTT. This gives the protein CASSPEGQPQHF.

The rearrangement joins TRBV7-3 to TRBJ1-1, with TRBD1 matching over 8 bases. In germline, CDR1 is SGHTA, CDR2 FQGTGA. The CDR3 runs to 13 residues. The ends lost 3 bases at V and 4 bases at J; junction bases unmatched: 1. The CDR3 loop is CASSFGQGTEAFF. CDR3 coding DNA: TGTGCCAGCAGCTTCGGACAGGGCACTGAAGCTTTCTTT. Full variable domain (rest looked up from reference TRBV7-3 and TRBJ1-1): GAGVSQTPSNKVTEKGKYVELRCDPISGHTALYWYRQSLGQGPEFLIYFQGTGAADDSGLPNDRFFAVRPEGSVSTLKIQRTERGDSAVYLCASSFGQGTEAFFGQGTRLTVV.

The CDR3 here is CASSYASGGVSYNEQFF. The CDR3 DNA sequence: TGTGCCAGCAGTTATGCTAGCGGGGGGGTCTCCTACAATGAGCAGTTCTTC. The chain combines TRBV6-4 with TRBJ2-1; TRBD2 matches 12 bases. Germline values: CDR1 MRHNA, CDR2 SNTAGT. The CDR3 extends over 17 amino acids. The junction had 5 bases not matched to a gene; V was cut back by 5 bases and J by 0 bases.

CDR3 nucleotide sequence: TGCGCCAGTAGGGGGGGACAGGGGGCGCTCGACGAGCAGTACTTC. It encodes CASRGGQGALDEQYF. V gene TRBV10-2 combines with J gene TRBJ2-7, with 12 bases matching TRBD1. The CDR3 is made up of 15 amino acids. V gave up 9 bases and J gave up 5 bases; unmatched junction bases: 11. CDR1 is WSHSY and CDR2 is SAAADI in the germline V gene.

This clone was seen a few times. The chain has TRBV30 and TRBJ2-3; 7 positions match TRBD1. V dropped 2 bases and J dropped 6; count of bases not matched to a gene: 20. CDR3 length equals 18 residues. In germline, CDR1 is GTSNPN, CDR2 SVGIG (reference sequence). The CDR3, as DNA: TGTGCCTGGAGTACCTTCCTTTGGGACAGAGCTTGGAAGGATACGCAGTATTTT. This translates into CAWSTFLWDRAWKDTQYF. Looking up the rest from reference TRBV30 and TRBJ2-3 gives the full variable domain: SQTIHQWPATLVQPVGSPLSLECTVEGTSNPNLYWYRQAAGRGLQLLFYSVGIGQISSEVPQNLSASRPQDRQFILSSKKLLLSDSGFYLCAWSTFLWDRAWKDTQYFGPGTRLTVL.

The CDR3 DNA sequence: TGTGCCAGCAGTTATAGCGGGAGGGCCGGAGATACGCAGTATTTT. Translated: CASSYSGRAGDTQYF. V is TRBV27 and J is TRBJ2-3; 11 nucleotides agree with TRBD2. V gave up 4 bases and J gave up 5 bases; unmatched junction bases: 5. CDR1 MNHEY and CDR2 SMNVEV come from the germline V gene (reference sequence). The CDR3 length is 15 residues.

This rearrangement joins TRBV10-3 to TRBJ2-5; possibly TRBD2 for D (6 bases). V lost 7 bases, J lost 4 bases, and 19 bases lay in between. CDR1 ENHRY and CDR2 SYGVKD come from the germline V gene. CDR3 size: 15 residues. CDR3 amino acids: CAITPGTGGRETQYF. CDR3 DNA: TGTGCCATCACCCCCGGGACTGGGGGAAGAGAGACCCAGTACTTC.

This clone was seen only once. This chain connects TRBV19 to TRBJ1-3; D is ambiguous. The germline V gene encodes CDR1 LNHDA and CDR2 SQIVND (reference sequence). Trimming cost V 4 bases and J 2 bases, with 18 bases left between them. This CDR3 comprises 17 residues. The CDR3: CASSNEGLKGAGNTIYF. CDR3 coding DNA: TGTGCCAGTAGTAATGAAGGACTTAAAGGCGCTGGAAACACCATATATTTT.

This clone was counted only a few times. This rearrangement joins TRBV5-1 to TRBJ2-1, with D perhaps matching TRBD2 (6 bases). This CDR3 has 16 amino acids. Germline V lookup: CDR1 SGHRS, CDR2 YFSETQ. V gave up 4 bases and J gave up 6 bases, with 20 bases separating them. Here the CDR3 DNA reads TGCGCCAGCAGCCCCCCACGCGGGGCCTATTCCAATGAGCAGTTCTTC. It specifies CASSPPRGAYSNEQFF. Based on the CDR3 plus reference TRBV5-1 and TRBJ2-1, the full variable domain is KAGVTQTPRYLIKTRGQQVTLSCSPISGHRSVSWYQQTPGQGLQFLFEYFSETQRNKGNFPGRFSGRQFSNSRSEMNVSTLELGDSALYLCASSPPRGAYSNEQFFGPGTRLTVL.

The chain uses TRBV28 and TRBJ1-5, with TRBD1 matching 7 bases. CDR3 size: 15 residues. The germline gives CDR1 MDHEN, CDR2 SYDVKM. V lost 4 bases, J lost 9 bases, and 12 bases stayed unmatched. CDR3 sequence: CASSSGTELPRPQHF. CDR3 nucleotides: TGTGCCAGCAGTTCCGGGACAGAATTACCGCGGCCCCAGCATTTT.

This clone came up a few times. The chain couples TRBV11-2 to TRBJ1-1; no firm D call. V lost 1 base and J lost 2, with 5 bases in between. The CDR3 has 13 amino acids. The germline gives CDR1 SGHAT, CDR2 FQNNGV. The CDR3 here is CASSLVLNTEAFF. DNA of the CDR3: TGTGCCAGCAGCTTAGTTCTTAACACTGAAGCTTTCTTT.

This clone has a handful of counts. CDR3 in amino acids: CASSTDSILAGNTIYF. Written as DNA, the CDR3 is TGTGCCAGCAGCACAGACAGCATCCTAGCTGGAAACACCATATATTTT. The gene calls are TRBV28 and TRBJ1-3, with a weak D call TRBD1 (5 bases). V shed 6 bases and J shed 2 bases, with 17 bases lying between them. The germline CDR1 and CDR2 sequences are MDHEN and SYDVKM. The CDR3 extends over 16 amino acids.

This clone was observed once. This chain's CDR3 is CASKLAGEAPGELFF. For the CDR3, the DNA is TGTGCCAGCAAACTAGCGGGAGAGGCCCCCGGGGAGCTGTTTTTT. This chain links TRBV2 with TRBJ2-2; 11 bases map to TRBD2. The CDR3 runs 15 residues. Germline CDR1 SNHLY, CDR2 FYNNEI. J gave up 6 bases and V 7 bases, and 7 bases lay outside the gene matches.

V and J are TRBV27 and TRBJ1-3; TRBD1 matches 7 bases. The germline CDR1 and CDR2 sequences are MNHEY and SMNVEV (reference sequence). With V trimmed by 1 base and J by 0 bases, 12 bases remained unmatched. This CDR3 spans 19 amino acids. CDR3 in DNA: TGTGCCAGCAGTTTATATGGCGGCGGACAGGCCCACTCTGGAAACACCATATATTTT. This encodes CASSLYGGGQAHSGNTIYF.

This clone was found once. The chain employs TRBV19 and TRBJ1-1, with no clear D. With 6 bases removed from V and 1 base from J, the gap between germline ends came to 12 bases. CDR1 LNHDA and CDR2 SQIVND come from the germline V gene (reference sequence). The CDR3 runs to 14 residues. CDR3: CASSSVNKNTEAFF. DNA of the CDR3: TGTGCCAGTAGCAGTGTGAACAAGAACACTGAAGCTTTCTTT.

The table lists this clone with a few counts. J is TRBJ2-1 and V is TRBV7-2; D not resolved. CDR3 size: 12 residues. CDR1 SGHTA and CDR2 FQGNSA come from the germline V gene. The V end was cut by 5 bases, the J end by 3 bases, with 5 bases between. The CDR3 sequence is CASSLNYNEQFF. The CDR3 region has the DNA TGTGCCAGCAGCCTTAACTACAATGAGCAGTTCTTC.